This T cell receptor (beta chain) appears in the sequencing data of a study of T cell repertoires in cytomegalovirus infection. Study-wide background: From public TCR beta signatures came an indication of both CMV infection and matching HLA type.

Per the germline V gene, CDR1 is SGHTA and CDR2 is FQGNSA. This CDR3 is 17 amino acids long. Overall study results and limits: The ex vivo response was dominated by HLA-C-restricted CMV-specific TCR beta clonotypes. Accumulated public TCR beta family frequency recognized individuals carrying CMV together with the relevant HLA.

In regard to this clonotype: Its antigen is not identified. A read error is possible here, since a much larger clone lies one base away.

MiXCR, applied by TCRdb to the reads, yields one record per CDR3 protein. Of 100,000 or so distinct CDR3 sequences detected, about 22% appear once; the ten largest clones hold 39%. This chain links TRBV7-2 with TRBJ1-5, with D possibly being TRBD1 (5 bases). The TCR was taken from a human donor in good health (CMV status not recorded). Some clones in this sample may be carry-over from other donors' samples. The sequencing sample was made of CD8+ T cells from PBMCs. This CDR3 is CASSLGPWGLIAQSQHF. As DNA, the CDR3 is TGTGCCAGCAGCTTAGGACCATGGGGCCTTATTGCTCAGTCCCAGCATTTT.